This is a list of T cell receptor beta chains from one sample in a study of Graves' ophthalmopathy and Graves' hyperthyroidism. TCRdb analysed the multiplex PCR reads with MiXCR anew, one entry per CDR3 protein. The table has about 500,000 distinct CDR3 sequences, 35% to 45% seen once. Specimen: peripheral blood or thyroid tissue (not recorded which). The receptors were gathered from an adult man with Graves' hyperthyroidism. CDR3s include the opening cysteine and the closing phenylalanine or tryptophan. Fields, in order: J gene, D gene, clone size, V gene, CDR3 protein, CDR3 DNA. The D gene is left open where the match is weak. Not all rows give a size; the values are once, few, many and, for expanded clones, a class.

>TRBJ1-6|-|many|TRBV4-1
CASSQGRQTNSPLHF
TGCGCCAGCAGCCAAGGGAGGCAGACTAATTCACCCCTCCACTTT
>TRBJ1-2|-|-|TRBV2
CAIVSGNYGYTF
TGTGCCATCGTTAGCGGGAACTATGGCTACACCTTC
>TRBJ2-2|-|few|TRBV13
CASSFFWGGTNTGELLF
TGTGCCAGCAGCTTCTTCTGGGGCGGGACGAACACCGGGGAGCTGCTTTTT
>TRBJ1-2|-|-|TRBV7-9
CASSRGDSGYGYTF
TGTGCCAGCAGCCGCGGCGACTCAGGCTATGGCTACACCTTC
>TRBJ2-5|-|many|TRBV6-5
CASSLRQVWETQYF
TGTGCCAGCAGTTTAAGACAGGTCTGGGAGACCCAGTACTTC
>TRBJ1-5|TRBD1|-|TRBV6-6
CASSEGNRGLQPQHF
TGTGCGAGCAGTGAGGGAAACAGGGGGCTACAGCCCCAGCATTTT
>TRBJ2-2|TRBD2|many|TRBV6-5
CASSSLAGTGELFF
TGTGCCAGCAGTTCACTAGCGGGAACCGGGGAGCTGTTTTTT
>TRBJ2-1|-|-|TRBV5-1
CASNLSVEQFF
TGCGCCAGCAACTTGTCAGTTGAGCAGTTCTTC
>TRBJ1-2|-|few|TRBV2
CASSEWRGVPGYGYTF
TGTGCCAGCAGTGAATGGCGGGGGGTCCCGGGCTATGGCTACACCTTC
>TRBJ2-7|TRBD1|many|TRBV10-3
CAISERLTGPPSNEQYF
TGTGCCATCAGTGAGAGATTGACAGGGCCTCCTTCGAACGAGCAGTACTTC
>TRBJ2-5|-|few|TRBV27
CASSALSIDTQGTQYF
TGTGCCAGCAGTGCTTTAAGTATAGACACGCAAGGGACCCAGTACTTC
>TRBJ2-1|-|-|TRBV7-9
CASSLGDWDEQFF
TGTGCCAGCAGCTTGGGGGACTGGGATGAGCAGTTCTTC
>TRBJ2-2|-|many|TRBV4-1
CASSQEVAAEYTGELFF
TGCGCCAGCAGCCAAGAGGTAGCAGCGGAATACACCGGGGAGCTGTTTTTT
>TRBJ2-2|TRBD2|-|TRBV24-1
CATSDSGLAGNTGELFF
TGTGCCACCAGTGATTCTGGACTAGCGGGGAACACCGGGGAGCTGTTTTTT
>TRBJ2-2|TRBD1|many|TRBV7-9
CASSLGDRGNTGELFF
TGTGCCAGCAGCTTAGGAGACAGGGGGAACACCGGGGAGCTGTTTTTT
>TRBJ1-2|TRBD1|-|TRBV5-8
CASSLGGQATHGYTF
TGTGCCAGCAGCTTGGGGGGACAGGCCACACATGGCTACACCTTC
>TRBJ2-6|-|many|TRBV19
CASSIQASGANVLTF
TGTGCCAGTAGTATACAGGCGTCTGGGGCCAACGTCCTGACTTTC
>TRBJ1-2|TRBD1|many|TRBV4-2
CASSQEDRVNYGYTF
TGTGCCAGCAGCCAAGAGGACAGGGTAAACTATGGCTACACCTTC
>TRBJ2-7|TRBD1|few|TRBV30
CARGQGVGEQYF
TGTGCCAGGGGACAGGGGGTGGGCGAGCAGTACTTC
>TRBJ1-3|-|-|TRBV7-4
CASSPGTEPGSTIYF
TGTGCCAGCAGCCCAGGGACGGAGCCTGGAAGCACCATATATTTT
>TRBJ1-5|-|many|TRBV12-3/TRBV12-4
CASSFFSGVHSNQPQHF
TGTGCCAGCAGTTTCTTCTCGGGAGTCCATAGCAATCAGCCCCAGCATTTT
>TRBJ2-7|TRBD1|many|TRBV2
CASSRDRGPSEQYF
TGTGCCAGCAGTAGGGACAGGGGACCCTCCGAGCAGTACTTC
>TRBJ2-3|TRBD1|-|TRBV2
CASVRGSTDTQYF
TGTGCCAGTGTCAGGGGGAGCACAGATACGCAGTATTTT
>TRBJ2-2|-|many|TRBV12-3/TRBV12-4
CASSGGSYTGELFF
TGTGCCAGCAGTGGGGGGTCGTACACCGGGGAGCTGTTTTTT
>TRBJ2-1|-|-|TRBV7-2
CASSLARRDEQFF
TGTGCCAGCAGCTTAGCTCGGCGCGATGAGCAGTTCTTC
>TRBJ1-6|TRBD1|few|TRBV27
CASRFDRAMFSPLHF
TGTGCCAGCAGATTCGACAGGGCGATGTTTTCACCCCTCCACTTT
>TRBJ1-1|-|-|TRBV19
CASSIGTLNTEAFF
TGTGCCAGTAGTATTGGTACTCTGAACACTGAAGCTTTCTTT
>TRBJ1-5|-|many|TRBV5-1
CASSLEGQPQHF
TGTGCCAGCAGCTTGGAGGGTCAGCCCCAGCATTTT
>TRBJ2-5|TRBD1|many|TRBV5-8
CASSLATGQRRQETQYF
TGTGCCAGCAGCTTGGCCACGGGACAGCGGAGACAAGAGACCCAGTACTTC
>TRBJ1-1|-|few|TRBV6-5
CASSNLERRNTEAFF
TGTGCCAGCAGTAACCTGGAAAGGAGGAACACTGAAGCTTTCTTT
>TRBJ1-3|-|many|TRBV6-6
CASSYGNTIYF
TGTGCCAGCAGTTACGGAAACACCATATATTTT
>TRBJ2-7|-|many|TRBV5-1
CASSLDVGAPYEQYF
TGCGCCAGCAGCTTGGATGTGGGAGCTCCCTACGAGCAGTACTTC
>TRBJ2-3|-|many|TRBV20-1
CSAREGVNTDTQYF
TGCAGTGCTAGAGAGGGGGTGAACACAGATACGCAGTATTTT
>TRBJ1-5|-|-|TRBV23-1
CASSRQLQETQHF
TGTGCCAGCAGTCGACAACTCCAAGAGACCCAGCATTTT
>TRBJ1-1|-|many|TRBV19
CASAGHVNTEAFF
TGTGCCAGTGCGGGGCATGTGAACACTGAAGCTTTCTTT
>TRBJ1-2|-|many|TRBV19
CASTYTAGSNYGYTF
TGTGCCAGTACCTATACGGCAGGCAGTAACTATGGCTACACCTTC
>TRBJ2-3|TRBD2|-|TRBV7-8
CASSLYGGSIDTQYF
TGTGCCAGCAGCTTATACGGCGGGAGTATTGATACGCAGTATTTT
>TRBJ2-5|-|many|TRBV7-9
CASSLVGGGETQYF
TGTGCCAGCAGCTTAGTTGGGGGCGGAGAGACCCAGTACTTC
>TRBJ1-4|TRBD1|-|TRBV10-3
CAISGDRVEKLFF
TGTGCCATCAGTGGGGACAGGGTTGAAAAACTGTTTTTT
>TRBJ2-5|TRBD1|-|TRBV6-1
CASSCMTGAGETQYF
TGTGCCAGCAGTTGTATGACAGGGGCGGGCGAGACCCAGTACTTC